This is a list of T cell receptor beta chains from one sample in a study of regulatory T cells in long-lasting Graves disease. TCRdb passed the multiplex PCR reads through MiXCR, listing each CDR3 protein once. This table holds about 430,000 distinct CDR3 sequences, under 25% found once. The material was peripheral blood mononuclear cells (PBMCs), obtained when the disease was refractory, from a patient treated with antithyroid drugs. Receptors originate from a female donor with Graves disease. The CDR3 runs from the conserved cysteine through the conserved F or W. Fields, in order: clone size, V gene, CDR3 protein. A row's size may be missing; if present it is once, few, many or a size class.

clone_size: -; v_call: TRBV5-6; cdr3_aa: CASSDTSAGELFF
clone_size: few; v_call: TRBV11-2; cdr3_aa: CASSLETIYEQYF
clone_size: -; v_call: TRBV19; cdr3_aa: CASSILGFPLQQYF
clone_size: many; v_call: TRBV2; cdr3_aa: CASSRTDQATQYF
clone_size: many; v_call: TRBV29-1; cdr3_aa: CSVAKGQETQYF
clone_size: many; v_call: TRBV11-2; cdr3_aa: CASSLDPALQETQYF
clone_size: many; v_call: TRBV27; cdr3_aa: CASSLFPIVGGIGETQYF
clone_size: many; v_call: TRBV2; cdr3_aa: CASSRGGYQPQHF
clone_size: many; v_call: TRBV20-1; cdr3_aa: CSARGVTDRGYGYTF
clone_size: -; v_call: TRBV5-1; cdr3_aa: CASKPRTSGQETQYF
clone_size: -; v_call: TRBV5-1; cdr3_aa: CASSQSGSTGELFF
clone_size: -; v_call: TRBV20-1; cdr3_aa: CSTSSGRAYEQYF